This TCR beta chain was observed in a study of OX40 agonist ivuxolimab in advanced cancers. Study at large: Administration of intravenous ivuxolimab to patients occurred every 2 weeks at 0.01 to 10 mg/kg. Overall study results and limits: Some of the nonresponding patients also showed low levels of normalized T-cell clonal expansion.

The CDR3 contains 15 residues. Trimming pared 3 bases from V and 6 bases from J, leaving 17 bases between. Germline V lookup: CDR1 SNHLY, CDR2 FYNNEI. A remark on this clone: Its antigen is not identified.

Data came from immunoSEQ multiplex PCR; TCRdb stores just in-frame clones and leaves some out. The sample gives tens of thousands of clones, more than 70% of which show up once; roughly 0.44% is in the top ten. Blood sampling was done at baseline, cycle 4 day 1, and cycle 7 day 1. Material: CD4+ or CD8+ T cells sorted from blood, obtained in a trial of the OX40 agonist ivuxolimab. The TCR sequence derives from an adult with an advanced solid tumor such as melanoma, head and neck, liver or kidney cancer. The J gene is TRBJ1-2, the V gene TRBV2; D perhaps matches TRBD1 (6 bases). The CDR3 DNA reads TGTGCCAGCAGTGATCAAACGGGGGGGCGGGATGGCTACACCTTC. It translates to CASSDQTGGRDGYTF.